These 14 T cell receptor beta chains were all obtained from the same sample, sequenced in a study of blood T cell repertoires in COVID-19 (dated by TCRdb to 2019 to 2021). The protocol used for the library was the immunoSEQ multiplex PCR assay. Here the immuneACCESS table is served through TCRdb, limited to in-frame sequences with V and J called. Missing clones are a known gap in these copies; in checked studies unresolved V genes cover under half, and the rest lacks a known reason. The sample has 250,000 or so clones on record, around four fifths of them singletons. Roughly 1.9% of the sample belongs to the ten largest clones. Sequencing input: peripheral blood. The receptor source for this set is a man younger than 45 who had recovered from COVID-19.

The gene calls are TRBV2 and TRBJ2-7; no clear D gene. Per the germline V gene, CDR1 is SNHLY and CDR2 is FYNNEI. V gave up 5 bases and J gave up 6 bases, with 11 bases separating them. This CDR3 contains 12 residues. The CDR3 loop reads CASSITSLEQYV. Here the CDR3 DNA reads TGTGCCAGCAGTATTACTTCCCTCGAGCAGTACGTC.

The rearrangement joins TRBV5-4 to TRBJ1-4; TRBD1 might be the D (5 bases). V lost 0 bases to trimming and J lost 5 bases, with 17 bases between them. The length of the CDR3 is 17 residues. Germline assignment: CDR1 SGHNT and CDR2 YYREEE (reference sequence). CDR3 DNA: TGTGCCAGCAGCTTGGCCGGGCCCGGGGGTATCAATGAAAAACTGTTTTTT. This codes for CASSLAGPGGINEKLFF.

A few counts support this clone. The V call is TRBV5-4, the J call TRBJ2-3, with unresolved D. CDR1 and CDR2 from the germline V gene are SGHNT and YYREEE (reference sequence). V lost 7 bases, J lost 0 bases, and 15 bases lay in between. This CDR3 is 15 amino acids long. The CDR3 coding sequence is TGTGCCAGCGCCGCGAGACAAGATAGCACAGATACGCAGTATTTT. It codes for CASAARQDSTDTQYF.

The V and J genes are TRBV6-6 and TRBJ1-6; D call uncertain. V was clipped by 8 bases and J by 7 bases, with 18 bases between them. CDR3 length equals 15 residues. The germline V gene has CDR1 MNHNY and CDR2 SVGAGI (reference sequence). The CDR3 coding sequence is TGTGCCAGCGGTGGGGAGCTCGCGCCAAATTCACCCCTCCACTTT. The encoded protein is CASGGELAPNSPLHF.

This clone has a count of ten or more. This chain uses TRBV7-9 with TRBJ1-2; 9 bases fit TRBD1. In germline, CDR1 is SEHNR, CDR2 FQNEAQ (reference sequence). Unmatched junction bases numbered 1, after V lost 2 bases and J lost 3 bases. The CDR3 consists of 14 residues. DNA of the CDR3: TGTGCCAGCAGCTTAACAGGGGGCGACTATGGCTACACCTTC. This codes for CASSLTGGDYGYTF.

The V gene is TRBV19, the J gene TRBJ2-3; 7 bases align to TRBD1. Germline V CDR1 and CDR2: LNHDA, SQIVND (reference sequence). The CDR3 is 16 amino acids. V shed 2 bases and J 1 base; nucleotides not matched to a gene: 6. Here the CDR3 reads CASSITNRGRTDTQYF. The CDR3 DNA is TGTGCCAGTAGTATAACCAACAGGGGTCGCACAGATACGCAGTATTTT.

J is TRBJ1-2 and V is TRBV4-1; weak D call: TRBD1 (6 bases). CDR3 length: 13 amino acids. CDR1 is MGHRA, CDR2 YSYEKL, per germline. The V end lost 1 base, the J end lost 7 bases, and 10 bases lay between the germline ends. This chain's CDR3 is CASSQGETGGYTF. The CDR3 nucleotides read TGCGCCAGCAGCCAAGGGGAGACAGGTGGCTACACCTTC.

The V gene is TRBV2, the J gene TRBJ2-7; weak D call: TRBD2 (6 bases). Per the germline V gene, CDR1 is SNHLY and CDR2 is FYNNEI. This CDR3 is 14 amino acids long. Trimming pared 8 bases from V and 0 bases from J, leaving 14 bases between. As DNA, the CDR3 is TGTGCCAGCGGACTAACAGTTATCTCCTACGAGCAGTACTTC. Translating it yields CASGLTVISYEQYF. Together with reference TRBV2 and TRBJ2-7, the CDR3 gives the full variable domain: EPEVTQTPSHQVTQMGQEVILRCVPISNHLYFYWYRQILGQKVEFLVSFYNNEISEKSEIFDDQFSVERPDGSNFTLKIRSTKLEDSAMYFCASGLTVISYEQYFGPGTRLTVT.

The chain recombines TRBV19 with TRBJ2-1; TRBD1 might be the D (6 bases). The germline V and J ends were trimmed by 2 bases and 2 bases, with 13 bases remaining between them. The CDR3 is made up of 16 amino acids. Germline CDR1 LNHDA, CDR2 SQIVND (reference sequence). CDR3 nucleotides: TGTGCCAGTAGTATACTCGGACAGCGCGCCTACAATGAGCAGTTCTTC. It specifies CASSILGQRAYNEQFF.

This chain connects TRBV29-1 to TRBJ2-1; 9 nucleotides align to TRBD1. CDR3 length: 14 amino acids. V was clipped by 7 bases and J by 6 bases; unmatched bases: 10. CDR1 and CDR2 (germline): SQVTM, ANQGSEA. The CDR3 spells CSARRWDRVNEQFF. The CDR3, as DNA: TGCAGCGCACGTAGGTGGGACAGGGTCAATGAGCAGTTCTTC.

In this sample, this clone turned up once. This may come from a read error, since a much larger clone is one base off. The chain combines TRBV6-5 with TRBJ2-7; 7 nucleotides agree with TRBD1. V lost 2 bases, J lost 2 bases, and 0 bases stayed unmatched. This CDR3 is 13 amino acids long. From germline, CDR1 is MNHEY and CDR2 SVGAGI. CDR3 amino acids: CASSYDRAYEQYF. The CDR3 DNA reads TGTGCCAGCAGTTACGACAGGGCCTACGAGCAGTACTTC.

The CDR3 reads CASNGGPNEKLFF. The CDR3 nucleotides are TGTGCCAGCAACGGCGGCCCGAATGAAAAACTGTTTTTT. V usage is TRBV28 and J usage is TRBJ1-4; D call uncertain. The CDR3 is 13 residues long. The germline V and J ends were trimmed by 7 bases and 5 bases, with 11 bases remaining between them. Germline V CDR1 and CDR2: MDHEN, SYDVKM.

The J gene is TRBJ1-2, the V gene TRBV12-5, with D tentatively TRBD1 (6 bases). Germline CDR1 and CDR2: LGHNT and FRNRAP. The CDR3 is 13 residues long. Trimming took off 5 bases at V and 4 bases at J, with 11 bases between the two ends. The CDR3 DNA reads as TGTGCTAGTGGTGACACAGGGAGCTATGGCTACACCTTC. Protein sequence: CASGDTGSYGYTF.

This clone was detected a few times. The rearrangement uses TRBV7-9 and TRBJ1-5; unclear D gene. CDR3 size: 16 residues. From germline, CDR1 is SEHNR and CDR2 FQNEAQ (reference sequence). V was cut by 0 bases and J by 2 bases, with 11 bases left in between. The CDR3, as DNA: TGTGCCAGCAGCTTAGCCGGTCCTGGAGGCAATCAGCCCCAGCATTTT. Translating gives CASSLAGPGGNQPQHF. Variable domain in full (rest from reference TRBV7-9 and TRBJ1-5): DTGVSQNPRHKITKRGQNVTFRCDPISEHNRLYWYRQTLGQGPEFLTYFQNEAQLEKSRLLSDRFSAERPKGSFSTLEIQRTEQGDSAMYLCASSLAGPGGNQPQHFGDGTRLSIL.